Listed here are 19 T cell receptor beta chains from one sample, sequenced in a study of read filtering for tumor transcriptome and immune sequencing. The library was built from roughly 400 ng RNA with molecular barcoded adaptors for alpha/delta and beta/gamma chains. TCRdb re-analysed the reads in MiXCR, keeping a single row per CDR3 protein. The sample contains about 90,000 distinct CDR3 sequences, about 12% of which appear only once. Specimen: a population of CD138-negative cells sorted from bone marrow. Source of these receptors: a donor at least 40 years old with multiple myeloma.

This clonotype was detected many times. The rearrangement joins TRBV3-1 to TRBJ1-5; D is ambiguous. Trimming pared 2 bases from V and 4 bases from J, leaving 3 bases between. The CDR3 extends over 12 amino acids. Germline V gene data show CDR1 as LGHDT and CDR2 as YNNKEL (reference sequence). The CDR3 spells CASSQQNQPQHF. The DNA for the CDR3 is TGTGCCAGCAGCCAACAGAATCAGCCCCAGCATTTT.

The chain has TRBV10-3 and TRBJ1-5; 9 bases line up with TRBD1. V was pared by 4 bases and J by 4 bases, with 2 bases of the junction left unmatched. Per the germline V gene, CDR1 is ENHRY and CDR2 is SYGVKD. CDR3 size: 14 residues. The CDR3 region has the DNA TGTGCCATCAGTGGGGGGACAGGGAATCAGCCCCAGCATTTT. Its translation is CAISGGTGNQPQHF.

The chain carries TRBV20-1 and TRBJ2-1; the D gene is possibly TRBD2 (5 bases). This CDR3 region has 11 residues. CDR1 DFQATT and CDR2 SNEGSKA come from the germline V gene (reference sequence). V gave up 6 bases and J gave up 13 bases, with 16 bases separating them. CDR3 in DNA: TGCAGTGCACGGGATTTAGACCGACAGTTCTTC. Translating it yields CSARDLDRQFF.

This clonotype was seen ten or more times. The V and J genes are TRBV20-1 and TRBJ2-1, with no clear D. Germline-derived CDR1 and CDR2 are DFQATT and SNEGSKA (reference sequence). Trimming removed 6 bases from V and 12 bases from J, with 21 bases in between. The CDR3 has 13 amino acids. CDR3 sequence (DNA): TGCAGTGCCCCGGATATCTTCCAAACGGGGCAGTTCTTC. This translates into CSAPDIFQTGQFF.

This clonotype was seen ten or more times. The genes are TRBV7-3 and TRBJ2-1; D gene uncertain. V was trimmed by 2 bases and J by 5 bases, leaving 10 bases between them. The germline gives CDR1 SGHTA, CDR2 FQGTGA. The CDR3 contains 14 residues. The CDR3, as DNA: TGTGCCAGCAGCTTATCGCAAGGCCACAATGAGCAGTTCTTC. Translating it yields CASSLSQGHNEQFF.

This clonotype was picked up many times. The junction departs from germline at one end; a sequencing error may be responsible. The CDR3 coding sequence is TGTGCCAGCAGCTTAGCGGGCCGCGGAGCTTCCTTT. Translation gives CASSLAGRGASF. The genes are TRBV7-9 and TRBJ1-1; D remains ambiguous. CDR1 is SEHNR, CDR2 FQNEAQ, per germline (reference sequence). CDR3 size: 12 residues.

This clonotype showed up many times. V and J are TRBV6-6 and TRBJ2-5; a possible D gene is TRBD2 (5 bases). There are 15 residues in the CDR3. Germline CDR1 is MNHNY and CDR2 is SVGAGI (reference sequence). The V end lost 6 bases, the J end lost 2 bases, and 16 bases lay between the germline ends. The CDR3 loop is CASRDSSGIQETQYF. The CDR3 DNA sequence: TGTGCCAGCAGGGACTCTTCGGGAATACAAGAGACCCAGTACTTC.

There are many counts of this clonotype. The V call is TRBV28, the J call TRBJ2-5; weak D call: TRBD1 (5 bases). From germline, CDR1 is MDHEN and CDR2 SYDVKM. This CDR3 spans 15 amino acids. V was trimmed by 4 bases and J by 0 bases, leaving 12 bases between them. As DNA, the CDR3 is TGTGCCAGCAGTTCACCTTTAGGGGACCAAGAGACCCAGTACTTC. Translated: CASSSPLGDQETQYF. The full variable domain, in which reference TRBV28 and TRBJ2-5 provide the parts outside the CDR3, is DVKVTQSSRYLVKRTGEKVFLECVQDMDHENMFWYRQDPGLGLRLIYFSYDVKMKEKGDIPEGYSVSREKKERFSLILESASTNQTSMYLCASSSPLGDQETQYFGPGTRLLVL.

In this sample, this clonotype turned up many times. This chain joins TRBV7-9 and TRBJ2-7, with 13 bases matching TRBD2. The CDR3 has 15 amino acids. CDR1 is SEHNR and CDR2 is FQNEAQ in the germline V gene (reference sequence). J gave up 4 bases and V 6 bases, and 6 bases lay outside the gene matches. CDR3 sequence reads: CASSLGLAGSYEQYF. In DNA, the CDR3 is TGTGCCAGCAGTCTGGGACTAGCGGGGTCTTACGAGCAGTACTTC.

This clonotype was counted ten times or more. The rearrangement uses TRBV5-1 and TRBJ2-7, with D unresolved. Germline V CDR1 and CDR2: SGHRS, YFSETQ. V was pared by 0 bases and J by 2 bases, with 15 bases between. The length of the CDR3 is 16 residues. CDR3 protein: CASSLDVMTPAYEQYF. The CDR3 bases are TGCGCCAGCAGCTTGGATGTTATGACACCAGCCTACGAGCAGTACTTC.

On this clonotype itself: This may come from a read error, since a much larger clone is one base off. Lacking the conserved final phenylalanine or tryptophan, this CDR3 likely reflects a read error. The chain is built from TRBV29-1 and TRBJ2-7; the D gene is possibly TRBD1 (5 bases). V lost 4 bases to trimming and J lost 3 bases, with 10 bases between them. Germline V CDR1 and CDR2: SQVTM, ANQGSEA. The CDR3 length is 12 residues. The CDR3 loop reads CSVARQLYEQYL. The DNA of the CDR3 is TGCAGCGTTGCCCGACAGCTCTACGAGCAGTACTTA.

This clonotype was observed at least ten times. The chain uses TRBV20-1 and TRBJ2-7, with D maybe TRBD1 (6 bases). V lost 0 bases and J 6 bases, leaving 18 bases between the germline ends. This CDR3 is 15 amino acids long. From germline, CDR1 is DFQATT and CDR2 SNEGSKA (reference sequence). The CDR3 DNA follows: TGCAGTGCTAGAGACTTTGTGGGCCAGGGGAGCGAGCAGTACTTC. Translating it yields CSARDFVGQGSEQYF.

This clonotype came up many times. The chain recombines TRBV20-1 with TRBJ2-7; D ambiguous. V shed 6 bases and J shed 4 bases, with 10 bases lying between them. CDR3 length: 11 amino acids. CDR1 and CDR2 from the germline V gene are DFQATT and SNEGSKA (reference sequence). CDR3 nucleotides: TGCAGTGCCGCCGACCAGTACGAGCAGTACTTC. Its protein is CSAADQYEQYF.

In the case of this clonotype: This may stem from a read error, because a much larger clone lies one nucleotide away. The genes are TRBV29-1 and TRBJ2-3, with D possibly TRBD1 on 5 matching bases. The CDR3 has 13 residues. Germline-derived CDR1 and CDR2 are SQVTM and ANQGSEA. Written as DNA, the CDR3 is TGCAGCGTTGAAGGTCCAGGGCTGGATACGCGGTATTTT. Translation gives CSVEGPGLDTRYF.

This clonotype was seen at least ten times. This sequence joins TRBV10-3 and TRBJ2-5; D unresolved. Trimming stripped 0 bases from V and 1 base from J, with 9 bases between. The CDR3 extends over 15 amino acids. Germline CDR1 and CDR2: ENHRY and SYGVKD. The CDR3 region is CAISESQQLQETQYF. The DNA for the CDR3 is TGTGCCATCAGTGAGTCGCAACAGCTCCAAGAGACCCAGTACTTC.

Many counts were recorded for this clonotype. The chain is built from TRBV19 and TRBJ1-1; D gene unclear. The CDR3 length is 13 residues. The ends were cut back, 7 bases at V and 5 bases at J, with 14 bases in the middle. The germline V gene encodes CDR1 LNHDA and CDR2 SQIVND (reference sequence). CDR3 loop: CASTPAVGTEAFF. The CDR3 DNA sequence: TGTGCCAGTACCCCCGCAGTGGGAACTGAAGCTTTCTTT.

Remarks on this clonotype: Because the CDR3 is missing its conserved closing phenylalanine or tryptophan, this is likely a read error. This chain connects TRBV6-5 to TRBJ2-7, with D possibly being TRBD2 (5 bases). The V and J ends lost 4 bases and 5 bases respectively, with 15 bases between them. The CDR3 sequence is 14 residues long. The V gene's germline CDR1 is MNHEY and CDR2 SVGAGI. CDR3 loop: CASSFGTPGNEQYL. The CDR3 DNA follows: TGTGCCAGCAGTTTTGGAACCCCCGGGAACGAGCAGTACCTC.

V gene TRBV6-6 combines with J gene TRBJ2-3, with 8 bases fitting TRBD2. This CDR3 is built from 17 residues. V shed 2 bases and J 4 bases; nucleotides not matched to a gene: 11. Looked up from germline, CDR1 is MNHNY and CDR2 is SVGAGI (reference sequence). CDR3 sequence: CASSYATSGRRSDTQYF. CDR3 DNA sequence: TGTGCCAGCAGTTACGCGACCAGCGGGAGACGCTCAGATACGCAGTATTTT.

In its sample, this clonotype was seen many times. V usage is TRBV20-1 and J usage is TRBJ2-1; the D is unclear. Looked up from germline, CDR1 is DFQATT and CDR2 is SNEGSKA (reference sequence). This CDR3 has 13 residues. The V gene lost 1 base and the J gene lost 1 base, with 5 bases spanning the gap. The CDR3 loop is CSARGRSYNEQFF. The CDR3 coding sequence is TGCAGTGCTAGAGGACGGTCCTACAATGAGCAGTTCTTC.